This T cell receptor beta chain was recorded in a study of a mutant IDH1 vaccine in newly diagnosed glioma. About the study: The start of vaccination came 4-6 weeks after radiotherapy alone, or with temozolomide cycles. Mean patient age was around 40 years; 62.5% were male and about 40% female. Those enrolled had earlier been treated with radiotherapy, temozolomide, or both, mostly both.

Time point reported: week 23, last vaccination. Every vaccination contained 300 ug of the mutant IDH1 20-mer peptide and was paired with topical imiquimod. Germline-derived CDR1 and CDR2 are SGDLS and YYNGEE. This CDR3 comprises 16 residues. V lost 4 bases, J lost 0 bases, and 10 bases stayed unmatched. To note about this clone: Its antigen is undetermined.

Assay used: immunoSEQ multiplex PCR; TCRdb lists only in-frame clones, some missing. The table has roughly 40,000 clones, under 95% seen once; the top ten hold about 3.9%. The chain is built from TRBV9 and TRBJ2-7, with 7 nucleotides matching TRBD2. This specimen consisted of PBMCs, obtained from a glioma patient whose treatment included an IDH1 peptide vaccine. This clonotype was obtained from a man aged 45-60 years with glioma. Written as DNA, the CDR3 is TGTGCCAGCAGCCCCCGCAGTGGCGGGAGCTCCTACGAGCAGTACTTC. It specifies CASSPRSGGSSYEQYF.